The 10 T cell receptor beta chains below all came from one sample that was sequenced in a study of Ad26.COV2.S vaccination and SARS-CoV-2 variants. Treatment: some 20 received Ad26.COV2.S at low or high dose, single or two shots; 5 received placebo; per-sample allocation not given. Samples were taken on day 63 after the first vaccine or placebo injection. Sequencing used immunoSEQ multiplex PCR; TCRdb keeps in-frame clones, though not all of them. The repertoire has roughly 420,000 clones, around nine tenths of them found once; the top ten carry around 3.6%. The sequencing here drew on peripheral blood, taken in a trial of Ad26.COV2.S vaccine versus placebo. Receptors were obtained from a person between 18 and 65 years old who received the Ad26.COV2.S COVID-19 vaccine or a placebo.

The V call is TRBV15, the J call TRBJ1-2; TRBD1 aligns across 10 bases. Trimming at V came to 3 bases and at J to 7 bases, leaving 14 bases not matched to a gene. The CDR3 has 17 amino acids. The germline gives CDR1 LNHNV, CDR2 YYDKDF (reference sequence). The CDR3 loop reads CATSRGRETGGAGGYTF. DNA of the CDR3: TGTGCCACCAGCAGGGGCCGGGAGACAGGGGGCGCGGGTGGCTACACCTTC.

The chain links TRBV30 to TRBJ2-6; D gene uncertain. Trimming cost V 0 bases and J 2 bases, with 2 bases left between them. Germline values: CDR1 GTSNPN, CDR2 SVGIG (reference sequence). The length of the CDR3 is 13 residues. CDR3 protein: CAWSVAGANVLTF. CDR3 DNA: TGTGCCTGGAGTGTAGCTGGGGCCAACGTCCTGACTTTC. Full variable domain (outside the CDR3, taken from reference TRBV30 and TRBJ2-6): SQTIHQWPATLVQPVGSPLSLECTVEGTSNPNLYWYRQAAGRGLQLLFYSVGIGQISSEVPQNLSASRPQDRQFILSSKKLLLSDSGFYLCAWSVAGANVLTFGAGSRLTVL.

V gene TRBV1 combines with J gene TRBJ2-7. TRBV1 is flagged as a pseudogene. CDR3 length equals 14 residues. In DNA, the CDR3 is TGCACCAGCAGCCAAGCTCCTTGGGGCTACGAGCAGTACTTC. Translation: CTSSQAPWGYEQYF.

This clone has only one observation. V and J are TRBV7-6 and TRBJ2-3; a possible D gene is TRBD2 (5 bases). The germline V gene has CDR1 SGHVS and CDR2 FNYEAQ. The germline V and J ends were trimmed by 5 bases and 0 bases, with 15 bases remaining between them. The CDR3 is 16 amino acids. DNA of the CDR3: TGTGCCAGCAGCGCAGATCTAGCCGATAGCACAGATACGCAGTATTTT. Translation: CASSADLADSTDTQYF.

The chain links TRBV28 to TRBJ2-3; no clear D. Germline loops: CDR1 MDHEN, CDR2 SYDVKM. Trimming removed 3 bases at V and 1 base at J, with 5 bases between. The CDR3 is made up of 13 amino acids. CDR3 nucleotides: TGTGCCAGCAGTTTCTCCGGCACAGATACGCAGTATTTT. Translating it yields CASSFSGTDTQYF.

CDR3 coding DNA: TGTGCCAGCAGCTCCTCGGGGACGGACCACACTGAAGCTTTCTTT. It encodes CASSSSGTDHTEAFF. This rearrangement joins TRBV7-6 to TRBJ1-1; D might be TRBD1 (5 bases). The CDR3 consists of 15 residues. Trimming left V 4 bases short and J 3 bases short, with 15 bases between. Per the germline V gene, CDR1 is SGHVS and CDR2 is FNYEAQ.

The sample holds one count of this clone. The chain links TRBV30 to TRBJ1-2; a weak D match, TRBD1 (5 bases). Germline V gene lookup returns CDR1 GTSNPN and CDR2 SVGIG (reference sequence). Trimming removed 2 bases from V and 7 bases from J, with 11 bases in between. This CDR3 spans 12 amino acids. CDR3 bases: TGTGCCTGGAGTCCAGGGCAGGGTGGCTACACCTTC. This sequence encodes CAWSPGQGGYTF. Full variable domain (outside the CDR3, taken from reference TRBV30 and TRBJ1-2): SQTIHQWPATLVQPVGSPLSLECTVEGTSNPNLYWYRQAAGRGLQLLFYSVGIGQISSEVPQNLSASRPQDRQFILSSKKLLLSDSGFYLCAWSPGQGGYTFGSGTRLTVV.

The CDR3 DNA follows: TGCGCCAGCAACGCGGCATCGGACAGGGTGTACGAGCAGTACTTC. Translating gives CASNAASDRVYEQYF. The rearrangement links TRBV5-1 to TRBJ2-7, with TRBD1 identical over 8 bases. Per the germline V gene, CDR1 is SGHRS and CDR2 is YFSETQ. V lost 6 bases and J lost 4; bases outside the gene matches: 12. The CDR3 has 15 amino acids.

This clone was observed once. The V gene is TRBV7-9, the J gene TRBJ1-5, with a possible D match to TRBD1 (5 bases). Germline assignment: CDR1 SEHNR and CDR2 FQNEAQ (reference sequence). The CDR3 covers 14 residues. With 1 base removed from V and 2 bases from J, the gap between germline ends came to 6 bases. The CDR3 protein is CASSLVGGNQPQHF. The CDR3 coding sequence is TGTGCCAGCAGCTTAGTAGGGGGCAATCAGCCCCAGCATTTT.

The chain is built from TRBV28 and TRBJ1-2; D remains ambiguous. CDR3 length: 10 residues. Germline-derived CDR1 and CDR2 are MDHEN and SYDVKM. Trimming stripped 6 bases from V and 7 bases from J, with 6 bases between. The CDR3 DNA sequence: TGTGCCAGCAGCTCTAGTGGCTACACCTTC. Its protein is CASSSSGYTF.